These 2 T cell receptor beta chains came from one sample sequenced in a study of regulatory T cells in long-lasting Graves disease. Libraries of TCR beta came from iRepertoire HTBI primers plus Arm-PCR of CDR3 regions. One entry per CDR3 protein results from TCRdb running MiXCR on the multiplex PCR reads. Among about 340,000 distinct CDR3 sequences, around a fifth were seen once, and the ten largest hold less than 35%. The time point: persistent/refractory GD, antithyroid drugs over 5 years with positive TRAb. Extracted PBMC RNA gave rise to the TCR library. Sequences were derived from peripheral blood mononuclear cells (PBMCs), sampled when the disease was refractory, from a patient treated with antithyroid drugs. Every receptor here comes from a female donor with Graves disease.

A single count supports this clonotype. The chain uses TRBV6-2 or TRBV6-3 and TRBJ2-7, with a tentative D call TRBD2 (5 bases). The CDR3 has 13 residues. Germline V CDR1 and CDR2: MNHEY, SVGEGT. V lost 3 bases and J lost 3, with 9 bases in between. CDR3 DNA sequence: TGTGCCAGCAGTTATTCCCGGGGCTACGAGCAGTACTTC. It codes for CASSYSRGYEQYF.

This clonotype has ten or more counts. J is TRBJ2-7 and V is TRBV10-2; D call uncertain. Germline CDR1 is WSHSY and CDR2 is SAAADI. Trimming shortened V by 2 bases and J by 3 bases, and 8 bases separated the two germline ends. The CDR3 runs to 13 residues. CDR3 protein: CASSEGLFYEQYF. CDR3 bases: TGCGCCAGCAGTGAGGGTCTGTTCTACGAGCAGTACTTC.